Listed here is a single T cell receptor (beta chain). What it binds is not known. It was on ten immunoSEQ deep assay plates that unsorted PBMC DNA was sequenced. Profiled with immunoSEQ multiplex PCR; TCRdb holds only in-frame clones, not every one. The sample lists roughly 490,000 clones, 60% to 85% occurring once. The data belong to a study of shared clonotypes between healthy human individuals. There are 15 residues in the CDR3. V shed 3 bases, J shed 5 bases, and the junction held 7 bases outside the gene matches. The germline V gene has CDR1 SGHNT and CDR2 YYREEE (reference sequence). Points from the study as a whole: Apart from blood, nothing was sampled; tissue repertoires likely differ.

Every contributor of samples was a Caucasian grown-up residing in Nashville, Tennessee. The sample consisted of PBMCs. J is TRBJ2-5 and V is TRBV5-4, with 10 bases identical to TRBD2. The TCR was taken from a woman in her 40s in good health. Some clones in this sample may be carry-over from other donors' samples. The CDR3 nucleotides read TGTGCCAGCAGCTGGAGCGGGAGGGCCTTGGAGACCCAGTACTTC. This gives the protein CASSWSGRALETQYF.